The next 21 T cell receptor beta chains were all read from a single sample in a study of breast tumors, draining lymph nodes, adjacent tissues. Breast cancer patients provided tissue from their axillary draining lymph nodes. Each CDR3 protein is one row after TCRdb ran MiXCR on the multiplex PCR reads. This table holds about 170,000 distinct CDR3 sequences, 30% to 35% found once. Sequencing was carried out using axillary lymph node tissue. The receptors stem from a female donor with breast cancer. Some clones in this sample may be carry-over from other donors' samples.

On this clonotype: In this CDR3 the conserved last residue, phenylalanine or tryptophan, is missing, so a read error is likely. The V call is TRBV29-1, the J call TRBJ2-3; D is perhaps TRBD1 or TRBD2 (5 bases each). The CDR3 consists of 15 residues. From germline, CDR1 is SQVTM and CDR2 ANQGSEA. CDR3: CSVEDSGNPTGTQYL. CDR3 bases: TGCAGCGTTGAAGATTCCGGGAACCCCACAGGTACGCAGTATCTT.

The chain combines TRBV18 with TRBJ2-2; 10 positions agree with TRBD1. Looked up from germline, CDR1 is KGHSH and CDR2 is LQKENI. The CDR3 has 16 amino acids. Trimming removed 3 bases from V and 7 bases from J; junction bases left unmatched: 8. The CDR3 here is CASSPTVTGGGGELFF. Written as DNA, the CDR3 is TGTGCCAGCTCACCCACAGTGACAGGGGGCGGCGGGGAGCTGTTTTTT. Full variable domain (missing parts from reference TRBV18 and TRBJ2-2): NAGVMQNPRHLVRRRGQEARLRCSPMKGHSHVYWYRQLPEEGLKFMVYLQKENIIDESGMPKERFSAEFPKEGPSILRIQQVVRGDSAAYFCASSPTVTGGGGELFFGEGSRLTVL.

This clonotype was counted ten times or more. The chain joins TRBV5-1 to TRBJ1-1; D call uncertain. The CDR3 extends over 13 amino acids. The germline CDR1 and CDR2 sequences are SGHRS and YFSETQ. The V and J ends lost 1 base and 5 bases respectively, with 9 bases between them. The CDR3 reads CASSLTGGTEAFF. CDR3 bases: TGCGCCAGCAGCTTGACGGGAGGGACTGAAGCTTTCTTT.

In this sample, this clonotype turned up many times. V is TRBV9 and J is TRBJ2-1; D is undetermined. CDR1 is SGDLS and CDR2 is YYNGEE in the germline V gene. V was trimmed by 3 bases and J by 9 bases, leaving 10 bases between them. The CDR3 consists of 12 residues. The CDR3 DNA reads TGTGCCAGCAGCGCCGGACGAATTGAGCAGTTCTTC. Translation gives CASSAGRIEQFF. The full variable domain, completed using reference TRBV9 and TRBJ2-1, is DSGVTQTPKHLITATGQRVTLRCSPRSGDLSVYWYQQSLDQGLQFLIQYYNGEERAKGNILERFSAQQFPDLHSELNLSSLELGDSALYFCASSAGRIEQFFGPGTRLTVL.

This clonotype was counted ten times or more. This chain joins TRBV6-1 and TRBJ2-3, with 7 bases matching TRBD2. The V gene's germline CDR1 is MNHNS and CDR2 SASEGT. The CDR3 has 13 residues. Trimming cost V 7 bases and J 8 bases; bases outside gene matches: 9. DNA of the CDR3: TGTGCCAGCAACGCAGCGGGGCAAGGTACGCAGTATTTT. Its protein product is CASNAAGQGTQYF.

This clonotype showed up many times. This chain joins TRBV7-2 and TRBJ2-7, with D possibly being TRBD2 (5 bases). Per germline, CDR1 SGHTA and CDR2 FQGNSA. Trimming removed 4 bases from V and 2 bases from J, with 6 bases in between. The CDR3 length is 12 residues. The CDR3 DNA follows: TGTGCCAGCAGCTCCGGGGCCTACGAGCAGTACTTC. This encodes CASSSGAYEQYF.

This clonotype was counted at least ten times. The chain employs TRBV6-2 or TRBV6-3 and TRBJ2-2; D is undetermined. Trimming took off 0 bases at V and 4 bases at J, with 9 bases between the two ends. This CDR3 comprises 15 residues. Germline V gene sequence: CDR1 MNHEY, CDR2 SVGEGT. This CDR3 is CASSYSWTFTGELFF. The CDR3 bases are TGTGCCAGCAGTTACTCGTGGACCTTCACCGGGGAGCTGTTTTTT.

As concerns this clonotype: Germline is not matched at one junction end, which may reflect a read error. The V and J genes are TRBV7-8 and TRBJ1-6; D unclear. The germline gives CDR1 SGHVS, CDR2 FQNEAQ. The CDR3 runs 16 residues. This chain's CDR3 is CASSLEGRSYNSPLHF. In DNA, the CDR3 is TGTGCCAGCAGCTTAGAGGGCCGTTCCTACAATTCACCCCTCCACTTT.

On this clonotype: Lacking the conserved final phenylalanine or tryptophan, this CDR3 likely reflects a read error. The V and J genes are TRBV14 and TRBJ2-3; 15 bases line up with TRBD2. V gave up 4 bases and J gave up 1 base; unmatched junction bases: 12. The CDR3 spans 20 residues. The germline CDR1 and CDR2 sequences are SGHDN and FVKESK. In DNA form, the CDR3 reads TGTGCCAGCAGCCCACTCGGACTAGCGGGAGGGCCTTCGGGCACAGATACGCAGTATTTG. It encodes CASSPLGLAGGPSGTDTQYL.

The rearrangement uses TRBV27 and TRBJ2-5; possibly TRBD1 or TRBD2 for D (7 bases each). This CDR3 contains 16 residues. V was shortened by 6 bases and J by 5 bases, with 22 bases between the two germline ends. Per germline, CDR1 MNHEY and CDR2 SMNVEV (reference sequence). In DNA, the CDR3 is TGTGCCAGCAGGAGTTCAGGGAGGGGGCCCGTGGAGACCCAGTACTTC. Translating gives CASRSSGRGPVETQYF.

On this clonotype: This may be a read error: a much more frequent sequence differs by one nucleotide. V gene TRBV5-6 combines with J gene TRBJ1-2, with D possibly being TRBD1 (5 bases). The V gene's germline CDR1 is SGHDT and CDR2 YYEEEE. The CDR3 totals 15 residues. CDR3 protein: CTSSLKSGMGPGYTF. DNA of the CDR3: TGTACCAGCAGCTTGAAATCGGGGATGGGGCCTGGCTACACCTTC.

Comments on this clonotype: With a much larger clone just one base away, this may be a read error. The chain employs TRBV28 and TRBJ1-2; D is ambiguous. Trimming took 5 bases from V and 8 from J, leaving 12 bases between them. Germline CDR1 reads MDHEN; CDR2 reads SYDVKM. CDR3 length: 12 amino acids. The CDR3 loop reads CASSPAALGYTF. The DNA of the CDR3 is TGTGCCAGCAGTCCGGCCGCACTCGGCTACACCTTC.

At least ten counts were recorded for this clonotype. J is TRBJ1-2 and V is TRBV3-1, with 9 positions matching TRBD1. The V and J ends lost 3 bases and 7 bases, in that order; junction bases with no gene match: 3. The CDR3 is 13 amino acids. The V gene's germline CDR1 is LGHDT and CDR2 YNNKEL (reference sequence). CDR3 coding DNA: TGTGCCAGCAGCCAGACAGGGGGTGCTGGCTACACCTTC. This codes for CASSQTGGAGYTF.

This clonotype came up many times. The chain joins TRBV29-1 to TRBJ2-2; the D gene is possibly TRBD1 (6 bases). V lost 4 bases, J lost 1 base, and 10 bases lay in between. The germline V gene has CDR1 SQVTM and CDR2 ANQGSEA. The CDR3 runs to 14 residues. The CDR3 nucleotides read TGCAGCGTTGGCCTAGGGGGGAACACCGGGGAGCTGTTTTTT. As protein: CSVGLGGNTGELFF.

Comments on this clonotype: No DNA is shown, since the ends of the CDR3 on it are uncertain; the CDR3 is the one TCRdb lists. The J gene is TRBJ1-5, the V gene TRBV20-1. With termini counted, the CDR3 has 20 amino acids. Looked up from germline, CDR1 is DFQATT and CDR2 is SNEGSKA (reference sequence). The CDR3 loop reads CSAPSRFRDRAVLRAGHQHF.

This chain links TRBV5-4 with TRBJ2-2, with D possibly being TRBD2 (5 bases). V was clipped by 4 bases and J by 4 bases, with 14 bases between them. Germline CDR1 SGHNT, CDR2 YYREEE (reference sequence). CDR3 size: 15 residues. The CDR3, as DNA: TGTGCCAGCAGCCATACCGGGATCGGCACCGGGGAGCTGTTTTTT. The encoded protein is CASSHTGIGTGELFF.

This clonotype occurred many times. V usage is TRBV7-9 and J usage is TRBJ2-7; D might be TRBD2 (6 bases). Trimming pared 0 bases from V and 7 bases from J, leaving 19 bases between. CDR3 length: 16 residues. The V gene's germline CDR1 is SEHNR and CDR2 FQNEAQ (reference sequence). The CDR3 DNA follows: TGTGCCAGCAGCTTAGCAGGGACGCTCGCACGGGGGGAGCAGTACTTC. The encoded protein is CASSLAGTLARGEQYF.

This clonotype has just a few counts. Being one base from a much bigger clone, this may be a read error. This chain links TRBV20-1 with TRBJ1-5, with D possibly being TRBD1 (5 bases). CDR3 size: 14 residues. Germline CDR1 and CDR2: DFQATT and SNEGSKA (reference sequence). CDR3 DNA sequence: TGCAGTGCTAGAGGGGACGGTAGCAATCCGCCCCAGCATTTT. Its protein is CSARGDGSNPPQHF.

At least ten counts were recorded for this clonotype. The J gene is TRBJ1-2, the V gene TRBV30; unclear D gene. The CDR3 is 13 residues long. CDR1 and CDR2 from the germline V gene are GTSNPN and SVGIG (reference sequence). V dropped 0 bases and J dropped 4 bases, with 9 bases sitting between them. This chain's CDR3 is CAWSVGFSYGYTF. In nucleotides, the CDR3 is TGTGCCTGGAGTGTAGGGTTTTCCTATGGCTACACCTTC.

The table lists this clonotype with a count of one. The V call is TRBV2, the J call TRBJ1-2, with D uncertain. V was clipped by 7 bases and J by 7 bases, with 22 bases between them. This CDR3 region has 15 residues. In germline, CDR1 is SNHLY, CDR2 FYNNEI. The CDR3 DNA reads TGTGCCAGCACCCCCGGGAGTCTACTCAAGGGTGGCTACACCTTC. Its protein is CASTPGSLLKGGYTF.

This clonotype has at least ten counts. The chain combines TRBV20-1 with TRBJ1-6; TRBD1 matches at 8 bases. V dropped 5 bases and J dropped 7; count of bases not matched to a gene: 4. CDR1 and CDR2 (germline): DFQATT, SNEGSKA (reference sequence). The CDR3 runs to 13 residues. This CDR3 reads CSALRQGNSPLHF. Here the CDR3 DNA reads TGCAGTGCTCTAAGACAGGGGAATTCACCCCTCCACTTT.